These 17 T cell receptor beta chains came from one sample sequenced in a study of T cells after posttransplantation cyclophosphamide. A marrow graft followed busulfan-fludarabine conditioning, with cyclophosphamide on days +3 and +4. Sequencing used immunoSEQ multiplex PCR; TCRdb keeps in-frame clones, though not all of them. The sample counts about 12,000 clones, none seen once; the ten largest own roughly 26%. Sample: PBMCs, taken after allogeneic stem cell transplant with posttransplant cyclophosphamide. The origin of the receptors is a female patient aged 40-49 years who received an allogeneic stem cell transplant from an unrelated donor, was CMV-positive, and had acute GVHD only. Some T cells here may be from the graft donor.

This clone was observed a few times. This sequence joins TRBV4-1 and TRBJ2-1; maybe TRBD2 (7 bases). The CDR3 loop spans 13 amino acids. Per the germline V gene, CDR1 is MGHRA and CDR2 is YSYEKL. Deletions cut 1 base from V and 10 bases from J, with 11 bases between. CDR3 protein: CASSQGGGREQFF. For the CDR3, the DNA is TGCGCCAGCAGCCAAGGGGGGGGCAGGGAGCAGTTCTTC.

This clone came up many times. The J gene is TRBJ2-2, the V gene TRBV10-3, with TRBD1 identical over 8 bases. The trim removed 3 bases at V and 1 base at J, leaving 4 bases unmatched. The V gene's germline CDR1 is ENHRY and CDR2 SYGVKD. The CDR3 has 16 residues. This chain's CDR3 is CAISDPDRGNTGELFF. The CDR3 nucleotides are TGTGCCATCAGTGACCCCGACAGGGGGAACACCGGGGAGCTGTTTTTT.

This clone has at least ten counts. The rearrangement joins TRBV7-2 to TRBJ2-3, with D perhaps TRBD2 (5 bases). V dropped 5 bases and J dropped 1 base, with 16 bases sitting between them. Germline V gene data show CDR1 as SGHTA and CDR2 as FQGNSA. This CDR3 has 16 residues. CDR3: CASSLVGLAGTDTQYF. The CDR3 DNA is TGTGCCAGCAGCCTAGTCGGTCTAGCTGGCACAGATACGCAGTATTTT.

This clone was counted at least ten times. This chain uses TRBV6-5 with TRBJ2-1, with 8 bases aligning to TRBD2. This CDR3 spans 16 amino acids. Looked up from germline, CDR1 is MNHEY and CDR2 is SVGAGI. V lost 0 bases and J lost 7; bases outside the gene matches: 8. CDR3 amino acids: CASSYSGGRFANEQFF. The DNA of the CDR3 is TGTGCCAGCAGTTACTCGGGCGGGAGGTTCGCGAATGAGCAGTTCTTC.

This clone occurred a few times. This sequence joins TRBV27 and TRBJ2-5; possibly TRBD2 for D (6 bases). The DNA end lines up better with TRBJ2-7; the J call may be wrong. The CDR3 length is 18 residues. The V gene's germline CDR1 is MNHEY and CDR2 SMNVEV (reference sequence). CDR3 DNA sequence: TGTGCCAGCAGTATACCACTACTCACCGGGACTGGATCCTACGAGCAGTACTTC. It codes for CASSIPLLTGTGSYEQYF.

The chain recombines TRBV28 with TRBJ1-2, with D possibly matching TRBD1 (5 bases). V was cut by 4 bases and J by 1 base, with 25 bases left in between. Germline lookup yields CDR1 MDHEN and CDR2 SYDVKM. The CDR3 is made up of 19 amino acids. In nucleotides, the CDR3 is TGTGCCAGCAGTTCAAATATAATGGGTACAGGAGTTTATAACTATGGCTACACCTTC. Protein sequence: CASSSNIMGTGVYNYGYTF.

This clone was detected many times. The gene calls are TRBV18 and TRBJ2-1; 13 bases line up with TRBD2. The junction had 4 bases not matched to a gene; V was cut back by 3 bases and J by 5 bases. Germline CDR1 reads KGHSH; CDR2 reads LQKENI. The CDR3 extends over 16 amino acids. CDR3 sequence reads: CASSPIGLAGDNEQFF. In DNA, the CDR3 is TGTGCCAGCTCACCCATCGGACTAGCGGGGGACAATGAGCAGTTCTTC.

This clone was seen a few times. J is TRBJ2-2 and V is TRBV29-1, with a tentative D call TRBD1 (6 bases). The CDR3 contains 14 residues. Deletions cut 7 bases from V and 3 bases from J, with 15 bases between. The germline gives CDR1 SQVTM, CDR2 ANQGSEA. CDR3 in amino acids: CSALGTSHTGELFF. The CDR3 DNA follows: TGCAGCGCTCTCGGGACATCTCACACCGGGGAGCTGTTTTTT.

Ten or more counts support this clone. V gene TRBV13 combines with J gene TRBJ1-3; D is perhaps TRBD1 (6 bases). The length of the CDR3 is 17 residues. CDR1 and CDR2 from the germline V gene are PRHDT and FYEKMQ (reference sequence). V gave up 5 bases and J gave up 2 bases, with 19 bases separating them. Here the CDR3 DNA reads TGTGCCAGCAGCCCACAACTCTGGGAGGGGGCTGGAAACACCATATATTTT. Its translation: CASSPQLWEGAGNTIYF.

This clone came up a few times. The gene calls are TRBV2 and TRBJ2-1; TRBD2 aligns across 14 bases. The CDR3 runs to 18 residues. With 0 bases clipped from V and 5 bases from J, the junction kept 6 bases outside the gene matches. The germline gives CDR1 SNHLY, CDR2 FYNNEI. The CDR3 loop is CASSEAPLGLAGDNEQFF. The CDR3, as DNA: TGTGCCAGCAGTGAAGCGCCCTTGGGACTAGCGGGAGACAATGAGCAGTTCTTC.

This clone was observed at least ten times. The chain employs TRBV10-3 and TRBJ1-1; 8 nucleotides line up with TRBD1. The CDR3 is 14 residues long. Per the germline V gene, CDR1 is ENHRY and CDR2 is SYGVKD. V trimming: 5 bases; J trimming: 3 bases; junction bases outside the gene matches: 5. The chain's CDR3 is CAISSTGADTEAFF. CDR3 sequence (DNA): TGTGCCATCAGTTCGACAGGGGCGGACACTGAAGCTTTCTTT.

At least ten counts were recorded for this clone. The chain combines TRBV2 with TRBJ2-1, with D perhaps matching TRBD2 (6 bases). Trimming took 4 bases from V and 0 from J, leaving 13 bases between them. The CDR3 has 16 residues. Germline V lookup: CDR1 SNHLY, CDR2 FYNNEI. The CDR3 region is CASSAPAGSSYNEQFF. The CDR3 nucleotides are TGTGCCAGCAGTGCTCCTGCGGGGAGCTCCTACAATGAGCAGTTCTTC.

For the CDR3, the DNA is TGTGCCAGCAGCCAAGATAGTAAGGGGGGGCGACGAACCGGGGAGCTGTTTTTT. Translated, it gives CASSQDSKGGRRTGELFF. This chain links TRBV4-2 with TRBJ2-2; maybe TRBD2 (7 bases). From germline, CDR1 is LGHNA and CDR2 YNFKEQ. This CDR3 contains 18 residues. Trimming removed 0 bases from V and 5 bases from J, with 19 bases in between.

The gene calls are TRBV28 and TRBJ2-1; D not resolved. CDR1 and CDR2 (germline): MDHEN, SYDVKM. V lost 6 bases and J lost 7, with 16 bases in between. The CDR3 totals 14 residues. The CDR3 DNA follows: TGTGCCAGCAGCCGTAAAGCTAGAAGTAATGAGCAGTTCTTC. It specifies CASSRKARSNEQFF.

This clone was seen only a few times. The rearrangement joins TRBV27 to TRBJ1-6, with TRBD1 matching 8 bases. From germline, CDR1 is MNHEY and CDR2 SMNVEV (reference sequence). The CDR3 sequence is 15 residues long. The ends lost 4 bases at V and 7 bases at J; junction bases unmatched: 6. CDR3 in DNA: TGTGCCAGCAGTTGGGGGGACAGGCGAAATTCACCCCTCCACTTT. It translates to CASSWGDRRNSPLHF.

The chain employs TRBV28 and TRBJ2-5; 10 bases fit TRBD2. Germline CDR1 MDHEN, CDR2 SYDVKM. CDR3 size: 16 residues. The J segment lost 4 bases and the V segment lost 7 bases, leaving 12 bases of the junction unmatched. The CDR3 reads CASIPRSGGVLETQYF. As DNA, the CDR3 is TGTGCCAGCATCCCCCGGAGCGGGGGGGTCTTAGAGACCCAGTACTTC.

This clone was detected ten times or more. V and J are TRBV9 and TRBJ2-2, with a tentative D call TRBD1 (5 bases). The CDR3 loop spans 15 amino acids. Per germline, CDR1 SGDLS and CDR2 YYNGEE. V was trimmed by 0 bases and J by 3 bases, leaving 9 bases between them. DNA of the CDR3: TGTGCCAGCAGCGTAGAAGGGGCGTACACCGGGGAGCTGTTTTTT. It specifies CASSVEGAYTGELFF.